The following is a T cell receptor beta chain sequence with its context. These data come from a study of neurological immune-mediated disorders. As for the cDNA, it was generated by 5'RACE with 10-nucleotide random UMIs. TCRdb itself ran the 5' RACE reads through MiXCR, one entry per CDR3 protein. The sample lists 53,000 or so distinct CDR3 sequences, approximately 12% occurring once. Between the trimmed V and J ends, which lost 3 bases and 0 bases, there was a span of 15 bases. This CDR3 spans 16 amino acids. The germline V gene has CDR1 ENHRY and CDR2 SYGVKD. PBMCs stored at -80 C, 2 million in total, were the source of the unsorted libraries.

The source of this sequence is a woman aged 55 to 70 with HTLV-1-associated myelopathy (HAM/TSP). The chain employs TRBV10-3 and TRBJ2-7; a weak D match, TRBD2 (5 bases). The source material was PBMCs. The CDR3 loop reads CAISDLISVNSYEQYF. In nucleotides, the CDR3 is TGTGCCATCAGTGACCTCATTAGCGTAAACTCCTACGAGCAGTACTTC.